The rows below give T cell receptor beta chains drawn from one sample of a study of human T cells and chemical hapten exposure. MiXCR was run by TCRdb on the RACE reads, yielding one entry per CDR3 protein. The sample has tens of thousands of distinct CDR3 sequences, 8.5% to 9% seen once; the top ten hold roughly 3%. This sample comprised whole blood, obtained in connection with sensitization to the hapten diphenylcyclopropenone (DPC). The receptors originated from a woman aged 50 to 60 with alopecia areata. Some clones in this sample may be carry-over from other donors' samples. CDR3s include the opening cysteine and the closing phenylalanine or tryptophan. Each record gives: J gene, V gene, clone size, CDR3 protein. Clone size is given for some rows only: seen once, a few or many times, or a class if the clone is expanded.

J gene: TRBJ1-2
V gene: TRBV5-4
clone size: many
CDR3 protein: CASSLPTDNPYGYTF

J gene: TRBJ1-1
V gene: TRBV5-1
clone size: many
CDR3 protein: CASSDTGGTTEAFF

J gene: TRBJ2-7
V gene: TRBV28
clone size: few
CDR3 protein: CASSFRGSTAYEQYF

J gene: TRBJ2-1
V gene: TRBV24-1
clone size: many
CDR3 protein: CATSGVSQPYNEQFF

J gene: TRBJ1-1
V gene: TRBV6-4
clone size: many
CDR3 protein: CASSDSGQGTEAFF

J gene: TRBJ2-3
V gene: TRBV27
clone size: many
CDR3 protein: CASSLRAGGTDTQYF

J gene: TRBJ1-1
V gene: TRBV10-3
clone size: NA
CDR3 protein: CAISVEGNTEAFF

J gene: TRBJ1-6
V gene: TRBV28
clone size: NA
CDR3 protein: CASRDHNAGSPLHF

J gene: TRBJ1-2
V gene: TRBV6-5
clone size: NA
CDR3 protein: CASTRDGYAGYTF

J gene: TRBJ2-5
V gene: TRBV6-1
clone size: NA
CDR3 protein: CASSEGVAETQYF

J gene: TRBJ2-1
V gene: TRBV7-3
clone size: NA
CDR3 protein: CASSRKTGTFNNEQFF

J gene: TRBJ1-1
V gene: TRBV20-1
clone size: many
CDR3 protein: CSARALGDRIFF

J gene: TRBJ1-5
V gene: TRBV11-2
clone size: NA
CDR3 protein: CASSFVPWQPQHF

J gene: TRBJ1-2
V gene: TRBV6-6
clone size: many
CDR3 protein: CASRSGGIYGYTF

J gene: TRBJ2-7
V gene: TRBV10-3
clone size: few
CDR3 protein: CASGQSSYEQYF

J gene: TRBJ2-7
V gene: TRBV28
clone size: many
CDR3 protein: CASGSAGGDEQYF

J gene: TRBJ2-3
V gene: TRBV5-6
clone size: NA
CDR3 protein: CASSLGLAGKIGTDTQYF

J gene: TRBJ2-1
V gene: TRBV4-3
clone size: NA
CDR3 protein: CASSQDQDGWDGQFF

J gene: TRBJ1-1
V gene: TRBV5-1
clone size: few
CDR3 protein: CASRATGAEGTEAFF

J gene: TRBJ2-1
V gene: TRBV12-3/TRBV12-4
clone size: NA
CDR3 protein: CASSLSSYNEQFF

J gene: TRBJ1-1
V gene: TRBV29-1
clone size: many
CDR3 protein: CSAGRGPGAEAFF

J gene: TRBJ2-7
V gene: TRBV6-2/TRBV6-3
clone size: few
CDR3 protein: CASSSGLAGVRGYEQYF

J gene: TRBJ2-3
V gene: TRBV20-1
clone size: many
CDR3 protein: CSAFGLAGNTDTQYF

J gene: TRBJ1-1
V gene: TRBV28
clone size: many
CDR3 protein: CASVKWAEAFF

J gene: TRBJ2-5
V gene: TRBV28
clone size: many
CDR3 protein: CASSSYSDQETQYF

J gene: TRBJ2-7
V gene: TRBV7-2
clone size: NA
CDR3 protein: CASSLDRGGYEQYF

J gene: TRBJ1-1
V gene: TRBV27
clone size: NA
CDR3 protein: CASRAAGDTEAFF

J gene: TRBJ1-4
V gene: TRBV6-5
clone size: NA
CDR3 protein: CASSYSWGLGEKLFF

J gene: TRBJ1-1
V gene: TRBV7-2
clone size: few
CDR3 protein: CASSSRDRPEGAFF

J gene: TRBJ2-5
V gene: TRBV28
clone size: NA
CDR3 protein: CASSLSSQYQETQYF

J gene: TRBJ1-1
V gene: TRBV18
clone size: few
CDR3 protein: CASSPPTGGETFF

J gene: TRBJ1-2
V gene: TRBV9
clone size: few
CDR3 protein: CASSEGQGGNYGYTF

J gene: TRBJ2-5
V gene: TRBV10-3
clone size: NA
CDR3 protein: CAISEVAVGETQYF

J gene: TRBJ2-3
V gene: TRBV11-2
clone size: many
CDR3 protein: CASKVAQVDTDTQYF

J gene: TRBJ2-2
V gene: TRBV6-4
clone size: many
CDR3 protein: CASRQGMAGELFF

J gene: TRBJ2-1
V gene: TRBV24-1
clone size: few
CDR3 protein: CAPPYSGRAKYEQFF

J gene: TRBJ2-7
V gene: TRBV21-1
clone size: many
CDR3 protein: CASSKACRNSYEQYF

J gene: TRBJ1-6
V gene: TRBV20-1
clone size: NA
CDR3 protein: CSARPRGRGLNSPLHF